This T cell receptor (beta chain) originates from a study of response to subunit inactivated influenza vaccine. In TCRdb, the RT-PCR reads were re-called with MiXCR into one record per CDR3 protein. The sample gives 590,000 or so distinct CDR3 sequences, around 13% of which show up once; about 7.4% is in the top ten. General study points: The study's authors posited that every seasonal influenza vaccination enlists few new T cells.

Of note for this clonotype: What it recognizes is unknown.

V shed 5 bases and J shed 2 bases, with 6 bases lying between them. Germline CDR1 SGHAT, CDR2 FQNNGV. CDR3 size: 12 residues. The source was PBMCs from blood, collected 14 days before vaccination. The sequence derives from a man aged 50 to 59 who received an inactivated influenza vaccine. V is TRBV11-2 and J is TRBJ2-5, with D uncertain. CDR3 residues: CASSVMQETQYF. The CDR3 nucleotides are TGTGCCAGCAGCGTAATGCAAGAGACCCAGTACTTC. The whole variable domain, remainder taken from reference TRBV11-2 and TRBJ2-5, is EAGVAQSPRYKIIEKRQSVAFWCNPISGHATLYWYQQILGQGPKLLIQFQNNGVVDDSQLPKDRFSAERLKGVDSTLKIQPAKLEDSAVYLCASSVMQETQYFGPGTRLLVL.